This T cell receptor (beta chain) came from a study of T cells in Graves' hyperthyroidism and ophthalmopathy. There are many counts of this clonotype. Diagnostic decisions used clinical symptoms, serum thyroxine and TRAb, thyroid ultrasound and orbital computed tomography. With 5 bases removed from V and 4 bases from J, the gap between germline ends came to 8 bases. Germline lookup yields CDR1 SEHNR and CDR2 FQNEAQ (reference sequence). The CDR3 totals 12 residues. What was amplified from RNA transcripts were TCR beta CDR3 regions. HTBI primers were used for first-round RT-PCR of the TCR CDR3. TCRdb reprocessed the multiplex PCR reads via MiXCR and lists one record per CDR3 protein. The sample yields approximately 600,000 distinct CDR3 sequences, roughly 13% seen once.

The source of this sequence is a woman younger than 45 with Graves' hyperthyroidism that later progressed to Graves' ophthalmopathy. The rearrangement uses TRBV7-9 and TRBJ2-5; D assignment may be TRBD1 or TRBD2 (5 bases each). Sequencing input: blood. CDR3 DNA: TGTGCCAGCAGCGGGACGGCAGAGACCCAGTACTTC. This translates into CASSGTAETQYF.